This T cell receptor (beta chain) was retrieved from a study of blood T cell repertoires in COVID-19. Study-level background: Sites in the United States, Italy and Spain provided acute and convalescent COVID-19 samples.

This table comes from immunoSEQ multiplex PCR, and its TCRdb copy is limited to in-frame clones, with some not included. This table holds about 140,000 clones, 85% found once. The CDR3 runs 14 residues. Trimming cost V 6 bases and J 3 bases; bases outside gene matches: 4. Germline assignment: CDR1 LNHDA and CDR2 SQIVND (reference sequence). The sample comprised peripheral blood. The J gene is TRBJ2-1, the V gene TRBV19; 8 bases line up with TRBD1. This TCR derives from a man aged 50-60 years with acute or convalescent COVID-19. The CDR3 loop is CASSRDRIYNEQFF. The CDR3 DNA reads TGTGCCAGTAGCCGGGACAGGATCTACAATGAGCAGTTCTTC.